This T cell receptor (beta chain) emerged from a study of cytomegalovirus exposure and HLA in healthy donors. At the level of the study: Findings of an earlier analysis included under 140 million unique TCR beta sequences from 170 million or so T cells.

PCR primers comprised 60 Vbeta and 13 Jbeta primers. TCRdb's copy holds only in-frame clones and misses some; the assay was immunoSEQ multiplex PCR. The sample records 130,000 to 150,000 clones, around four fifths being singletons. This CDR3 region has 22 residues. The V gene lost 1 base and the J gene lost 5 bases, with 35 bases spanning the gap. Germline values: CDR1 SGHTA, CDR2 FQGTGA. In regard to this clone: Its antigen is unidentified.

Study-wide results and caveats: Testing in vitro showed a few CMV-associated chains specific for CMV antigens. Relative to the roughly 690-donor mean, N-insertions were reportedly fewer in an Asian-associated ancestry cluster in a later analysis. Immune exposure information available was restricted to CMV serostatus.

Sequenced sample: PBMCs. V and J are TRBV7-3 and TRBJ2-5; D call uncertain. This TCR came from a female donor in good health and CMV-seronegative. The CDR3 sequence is CASSLMTYGRPRSARPRETQYF. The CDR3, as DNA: TGTGCCAGCAGCTTAATGACATATGGAAGGCCCAGATCCGCCCGCCCCCGGGAGACCCAGTACTTC.